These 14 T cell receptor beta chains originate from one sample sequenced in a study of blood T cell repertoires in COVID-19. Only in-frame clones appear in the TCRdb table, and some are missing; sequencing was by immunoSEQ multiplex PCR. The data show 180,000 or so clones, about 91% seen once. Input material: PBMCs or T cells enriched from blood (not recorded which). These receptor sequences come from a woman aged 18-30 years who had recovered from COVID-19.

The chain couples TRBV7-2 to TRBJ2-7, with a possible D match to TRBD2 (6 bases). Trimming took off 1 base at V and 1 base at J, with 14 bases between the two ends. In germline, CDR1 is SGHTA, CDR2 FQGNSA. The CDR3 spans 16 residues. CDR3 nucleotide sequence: TGTGCCAGCAGCTTAGGACCCGCGGGGCAGTCCTACGAGCAGTACTTC. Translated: CASSLGPAGQSYEQYF.

The DNA of the CDR3 is TGTGCCAGCAGCGCGGGGGACAGGGGGTTAGGGAATGGCTACACCTTC. Amino acid sequence: CASSAGDRGLGNGYTF. V usage is TRBV7-9 and J usage is TRBJ1-2, with 11 bases identical to TRBD1. CDR1 is SEHNR, CDR2 FQNEAQ, per germline (reference sequence). This CDR3 spans 16 amino acids. Germline trimming cut 5 bases from V and 6 bases from J; bases unmatched to any gene: 11.

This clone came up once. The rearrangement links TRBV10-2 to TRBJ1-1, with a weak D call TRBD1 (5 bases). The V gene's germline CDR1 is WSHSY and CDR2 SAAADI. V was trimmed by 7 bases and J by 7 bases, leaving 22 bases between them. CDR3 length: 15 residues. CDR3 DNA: TGCGCCAGCAAACTTTCTCCGGGGGGTTTGAGTGAAGCTTTCTTT. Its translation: CASKLSPGGLSEAFF.

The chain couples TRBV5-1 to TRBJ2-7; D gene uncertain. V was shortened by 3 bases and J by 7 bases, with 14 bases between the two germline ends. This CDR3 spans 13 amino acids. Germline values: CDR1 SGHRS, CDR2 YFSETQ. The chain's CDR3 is CASSSPPWAEQYF. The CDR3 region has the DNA TGCGCCAGCAGCTCCCCCCCCTGGGCGGAGCAGTACTTC.

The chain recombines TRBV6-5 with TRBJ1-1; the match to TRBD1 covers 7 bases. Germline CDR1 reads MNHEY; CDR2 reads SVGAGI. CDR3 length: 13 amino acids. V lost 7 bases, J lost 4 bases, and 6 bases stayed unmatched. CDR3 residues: CASMRQGVTEAFF. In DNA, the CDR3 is TGTGCCAGCATGCGACAGGGTGTCACTGAAGCTTTCTTT.

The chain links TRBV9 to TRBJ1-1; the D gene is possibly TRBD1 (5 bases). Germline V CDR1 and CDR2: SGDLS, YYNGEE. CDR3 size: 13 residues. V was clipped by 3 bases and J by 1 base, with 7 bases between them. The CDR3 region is CASSAQGNTEAFF. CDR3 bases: TGTGCCAGCAGCGCCCAGGGGAACACTGAAGCTTTCTTT.

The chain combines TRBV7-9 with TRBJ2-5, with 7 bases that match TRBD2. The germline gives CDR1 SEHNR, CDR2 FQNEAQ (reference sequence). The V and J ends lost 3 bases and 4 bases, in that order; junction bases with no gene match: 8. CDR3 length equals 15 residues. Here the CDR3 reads CASSLTGGRGETQYF. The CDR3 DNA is TGTGCCAGCAGCTTGACTGGCGGGAGAGGAGAGACCCAGTACTTC.

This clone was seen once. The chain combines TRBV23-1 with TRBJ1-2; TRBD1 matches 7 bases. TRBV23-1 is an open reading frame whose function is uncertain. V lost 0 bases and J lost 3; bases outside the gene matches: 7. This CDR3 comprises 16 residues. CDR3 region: CASSQSGAQGHYGYTF. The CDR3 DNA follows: TGCGCCAGCAGTCAATCAGGTGCACAGGGGCACTATGGCTACACCTTC.

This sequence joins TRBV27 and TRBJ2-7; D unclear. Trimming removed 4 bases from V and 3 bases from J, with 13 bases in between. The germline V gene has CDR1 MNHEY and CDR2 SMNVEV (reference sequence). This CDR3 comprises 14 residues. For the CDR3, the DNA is TGTGCCAGCAGTTCGAGGTCCAGCCTCTACGAGCAGTACTTC. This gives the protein CASSSRSSLYEQYF.

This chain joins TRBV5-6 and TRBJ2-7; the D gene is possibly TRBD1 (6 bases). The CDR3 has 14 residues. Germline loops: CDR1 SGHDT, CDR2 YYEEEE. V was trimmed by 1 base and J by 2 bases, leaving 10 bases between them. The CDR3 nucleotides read TGTGCCAGCAGCTTGCAGGGGTATGCCTACGAGCAGTACTTC. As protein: CASSLQGYAYEQYF.

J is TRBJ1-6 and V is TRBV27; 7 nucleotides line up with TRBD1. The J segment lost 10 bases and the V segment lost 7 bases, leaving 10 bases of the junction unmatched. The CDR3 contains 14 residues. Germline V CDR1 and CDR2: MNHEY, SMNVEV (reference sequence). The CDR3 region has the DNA TGTGCCAGCAACTACAGGGGTAACCACTCACCCCTCCACTTT. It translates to CASNYRGNHSPLHF.

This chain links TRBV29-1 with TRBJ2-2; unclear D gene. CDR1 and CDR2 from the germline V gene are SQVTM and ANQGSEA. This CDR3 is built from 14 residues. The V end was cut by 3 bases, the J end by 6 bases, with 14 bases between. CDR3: CSVEITPAAGELFF. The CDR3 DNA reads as TGCAGCGTTGAGATAACACCTGCCGCCGGGGAGCTGTTTTTT.

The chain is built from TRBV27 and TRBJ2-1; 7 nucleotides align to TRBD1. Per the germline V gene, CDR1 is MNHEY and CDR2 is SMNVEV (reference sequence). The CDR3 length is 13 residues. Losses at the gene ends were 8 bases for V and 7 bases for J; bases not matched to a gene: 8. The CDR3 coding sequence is TGTGCCAGCGGACCGACAGGGTTGAATGAGCAGTTCTTC. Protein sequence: CASGPTGLNEQFF.

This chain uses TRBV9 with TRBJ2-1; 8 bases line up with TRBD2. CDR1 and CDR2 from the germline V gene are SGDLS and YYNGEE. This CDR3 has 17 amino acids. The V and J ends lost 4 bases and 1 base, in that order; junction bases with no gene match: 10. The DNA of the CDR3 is TGTGCCAGCAGCCCCCGGGGTCTAGCGGGTTCCTACAATGAGCAGTTCTTC. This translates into CASSPRGLAGSYNEQFF.